A single count supports the clone carrying this T cell receptor (beta chain). Its target is not known. The data stem from a study of graft-versus-host responses after intestinal transplantation. V lost 3 bases and J lost 5; bases outside the gene matches: 5. Germline CDR1 is SQVTM and CDR2 is ANQGSEA. The CDR3 runs 14 residues. Sequencing used immunoSEQ multiplex PCR; TCRdb keeps in-frame clones, though not all of them. Among roughly 99,000 clones listed, 80% to 95% were seen once. Sequencing used unstimulated CD8+ T cells sorted from spleen or lymph node cells, obtained before transplant. The chain carries TRBV29-1 and TRBJ2-3, with 10 bases identical to TRBD2. This TCR came from a human donor who was the organ donor for an intestinal transplant. The CDR3 DNA reads as TGCAGCGTTGAGGTCTTAGCGGGAGGAGATACGCAGTATTTT. The encoded protein is CSVEVLAGGDTQYF.